Detailed here is one T cell receptor (beta chain). The antigen remains unidentified. This sample stems from a study of CD8 T cells in Susac syndrome. CDR1 is SQVTM, CDR2 ANQGSEA, per germline. This CDR3 is 13 amino acids long. The ends were cut back, 6 bases at V and 8 bases at J, with 17 bases in the middle. In blood CD8+ and CD4+ T cells, TCR beta underwent sequencing. The study, taken as a whole, reports: The authors acknowledged that their TCR sequencing and HLA analysis involved a relatively small number of individuals.

cDNA came from roughly 0.5 to 1 ug RNA primed by random hexamers. With immunoSEQ multiplex PCR, TCR beta CDR3 was amplified across 54 Vbeta and 13 Jbeta. TCRdb used MiXCR to reprocess the immunoSEQ multiplex PCR reads, holding one entry per CDR3 protein. The sample lists about 150,000 distinct CDR3 sequences, roughly 96% occurring once. Sequenced input: CD4+ T cells from PBMCs. This receptor was taken from a human donor with multiple sclerosis. The V call is TRBV29-1, the J call TRBJ2-1; the D gene is possibly TRBD2 (6 bases). The CDR3 region is CSVGGGPLDEQFF. CDR3 coding DNA: TGCAGCGTGGGTGGAGGGCCACTGGATGAGCAGTTCTTC.